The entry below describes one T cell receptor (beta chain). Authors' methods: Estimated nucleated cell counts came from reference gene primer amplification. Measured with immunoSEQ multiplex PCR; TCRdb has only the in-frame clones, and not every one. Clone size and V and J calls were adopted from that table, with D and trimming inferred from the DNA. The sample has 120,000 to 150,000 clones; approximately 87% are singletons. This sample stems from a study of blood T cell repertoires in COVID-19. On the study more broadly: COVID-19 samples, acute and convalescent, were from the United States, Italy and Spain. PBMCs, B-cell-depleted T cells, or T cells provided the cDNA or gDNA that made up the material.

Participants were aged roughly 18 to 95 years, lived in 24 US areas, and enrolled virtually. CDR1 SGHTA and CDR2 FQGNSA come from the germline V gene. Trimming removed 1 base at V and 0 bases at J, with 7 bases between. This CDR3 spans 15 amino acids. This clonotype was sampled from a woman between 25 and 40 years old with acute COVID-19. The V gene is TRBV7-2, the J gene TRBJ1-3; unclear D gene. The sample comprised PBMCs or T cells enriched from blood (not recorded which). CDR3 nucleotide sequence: TGTGCCAGCAGCTTAGTTGGAGGCTCTGGAAACACCATATATTTT. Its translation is CASSLVGGSGNTIYF. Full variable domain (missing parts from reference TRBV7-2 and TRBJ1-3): GAGVSQSPSNKVTEKGKDVELRCDPISGHTALYWYRQSLGQGLEFLIYFQGNSAPDKSGLPSDRFSAERTGGSVSTLTIQRTQQEDSAVYLCASSLVGGSGNTIYFGEGSWLTVV.